The 10 T cell receptor beta chains reported below all come from one sample, sequenced in a study of Ad26.COV2.S vaccination and SARS-CoV-2 variants. The protocol was immunoSEQ multiplex PCR, while the TCRdb copy is restricted to in-frame clones and leaves out a portion. The table includes a few hundred thousand clones, more than 75% detected once. The treatment is: around 19 received Ad26.COV2.S at low or high dose, single or two shots; roughly five received placebo; per-sample allocation not given. Following the first vaccine or placebo injection, samples were taken on day 63. The sample in question was peripheral blood, obtained in a trial of Ad26.COV2.S vaccine versus placebo. The source of these receptors is a person aged 18 to 59 who received the Ad26.COV2.S COVID-19 vaccine or a placebo.

J is TRBJ2-3 and V is TRBV19; possibly TRBD1 for D (5 bases). The CDR3 covers 13 residues. V was cut by 4 bases and J by 2 bases, with 7 bases left in between. Germline assignment: CDR1 LNHDA and CDR2 SQIVND (reference sequence). CDR3 nucleotide sequence: TGTGCCAGTAGTACAGGGTACACAGATACGCAGTATTTT. Translated, it gives CASSTGYTDTQYF. Full variable domain (rest looked up from reference TRBV19 and TRBJ2-3): DGGITQSPKYLFRKEGQNVTLSCEQNLNHDAMYWYRQDPGQGLRLIYYSQIVNDFQKGDIAEGYSVSREKKESFPLTVTSAQKNPTAFYLCASSTGYTDTQYFGPGTRLTVL.

The CDR3 bases are TGTGCCAGCAGCGTTAGAGGGCGGGGGGCCTACAATGAGCAGTTCTTC. This codes for CASSVRGRGAYNEQFF. The gene calls are TRBV9 and TRBJ2-1, with 8 bases lining up with TRBD2. Losses at the gene ends were 2 bases for V and 2 bases for J; bases not matched to a gene: 6. Germline-derived CDR1 and CDR2 are SGDLS and YYNGEE. CDR3 size: 16 residues.

The chain employs TRBV27 and TRBJ2-7; 8 nucleotides line up with TRBD2. This CDR3 contains 16 residues. V was clipped by 6 bases and J by 7 bases; unmatched bases: 17. Germline CDR1 and CDR2: MNHEY and SMNVEV (reference sequence). The CDR3 loop is CASSQSGGDLFLEQYF. The CDR3 DNA reads as TGTGCCAGCAGCCAAAGCGGGGGCGATCTCTTCTTGGAGCAGTACTTC.

This clone appeared once. The chain links TRBV5-5 to TRBJ2-1; D not certain. Per the germline V gene, CDR1 is SGHKS and CDR2 is YYEKEE (reference sequence). The CDR3 is 11 residues long. V lost 2 bases, J lost 5 bases, and 2 bases lay in between. CDR3 coding DNA: TGTGCCAGCAGCTTCAACAATGAGCAGTTCTTC. Protein product: CASSFNNEQFF.

The chain couples TRBV19 to TRBJ2-7; 7 bases line up with TRBD1. Germline V gives CDR1 LNHDA, CDR2 SQIVND (reference sequence). CDR3 length equals 13 residues. After removal of 5 bases from V and 7 bases from J, the junction contained 8 bases not matched to a gene. The CDR3 is CASSLQGPLEQYF. The CDR3 nucleotides are TGTGCCAGTAGTCTACAGGGGCCCTTGGAGCAGTACTTC.

The rearrangement links TRBV14 to TRBJ2-3, with unresolved D. Germline assignment: CDR1 SGHDN and CDR2 FVKESK. Trimming took off 0 bases at V and 3 bases at J, with 13 bases between the two ends. The CDR3 is 16 residues long. CDR3 loop: CASSQESASWTDTQYF. The DNA of the CDR3 is TGTGCCAGCAGCCAAGAATCGGCTAGTTGGACAGATACGCAGTATTTT.

With respect to this clone: The sample carries other DNA sequences with the same CDR3. The chain links TRBV12-3 or TRBV12-4 to TRBJ1-1; TRBD1 might be the D (5 bases). The CDR3 is 13 residues long. Trimming removed 6 bases at V and 2 bases at J, with 10 bases between. CDR3 bases: TGTGCCAGCAGCCCCAGGGTCAACACTGAAGCTTTCTTT. It translates to CASSPRVNTEAFF.

The genes are TRBV5-6 and TRBJ1-6; TRBD1 matches 10 bases. The CDR3 loop spans 19 amino acids. After removal of 1 base from V and 2 bases from J, the junction contained 9 bases not matched to a gene. CDR1 and CDR2 from the germline V gene are SGHDT and YYEEEE. CDR3: CASSLTGQGNRAYNSPLHF. The CDR3 nucleotides read TGTGCCAGCAGCTTGACGGGACAGGGGAATAGGGCCTATAATTCACCCCTCCACTTT.

The rearrangement uses TRBV5-4 and TRBJ2-3, with 10 bases lining up with TRBD2. The V gene end was trimmed by 0 bases and the J gene end by 0 bases; junction bases not matched to a gene: 4. CDR1 and CDR2 from the germline V gene are SGHNT and YYREEE (reference sequence). The CDR3 length is 17 residues. CDR3 in DNA: TGTGCCAGCAGCTTGGGCCTAGCGGGGGCGAGCACAGATACGCAGTATTTT. The encoded protein is CASSLGLAGASTDTQYF.

V gene TRBV18 combines with J gene TRBJ1-5; TRBD1 matches at 8 bases. Germline assignment: CDR1 KGHSH and CDR2 LQKENI. Trimming removed 2 bases from V and 4 bases from J; junction bases left unmatched: 7. This CDR3 has 16 amino acids. CDR3 bases: TGTGCCAGCTCACCAATTGGAGGACAGGGAAATCAGCCCCAGCATTTT. It yields the protein CASSPIGGQGNQPQHF.